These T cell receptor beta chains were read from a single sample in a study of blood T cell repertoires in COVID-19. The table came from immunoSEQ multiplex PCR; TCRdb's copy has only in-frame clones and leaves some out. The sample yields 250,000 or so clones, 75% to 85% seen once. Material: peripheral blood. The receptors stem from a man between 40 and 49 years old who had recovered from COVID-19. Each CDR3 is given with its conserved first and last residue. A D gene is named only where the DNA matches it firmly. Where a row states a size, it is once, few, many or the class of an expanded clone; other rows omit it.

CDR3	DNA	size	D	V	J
CASSVAGMGYNEQFF	TGTGCCAGCAGCGTAGCGGGTATGGGTTACAATGAGCAGTTCTTC	-	-	TRBV9	TRBJ2-1
CASSPPLAGDNEQFF	TGTGCCAGCTCACCACCGCTAGCGGGAGACAATGAGCAGTTCTTC	-	TRBD2	TRBV18	TRBJ2-1
CASSLVREYGYTF	TGTGCCAGCAGTTTAGTTCGGGAATATGGCTACACCTTC	-	-	TRBV12-3/TRBV12-4	TRBJ1-2
CARFPPGQPRGYTF	TGCGCCAGGTTCCCGCCGGGACAGCCACGTGGCTACACCTTC	-	TRBD1	TRBV23-1	TRBJ1-2
CASSLTGQGFGGNTIYF	TGTGCCAGCAGCTTAACGGGACAGGGCTTTGGTGGAAACACCATATATTTT	few	TRBD1	TRBV11-2	TRBJ1-3
CASSLGTSGSADTQYF	TGTGCCAGCTCCCTGGGGACTAGCGGGAGTGCAGATACGCAGTATTTT	-	TRBD2	TRBV18	TRBJ2-3
CATSRKGGTLNTGELFF	TGTGCCACCAGCAGAAAAGGCGGGACGTTGAACACCGGGGAGCTGTTTTTT	-	-	TRBV15	TRBJ2-2
CASSLGQGAHTGELFF	TGTGCCAGCAGTTTGGGACAGGGGGCACACACCGGGGAGCTGTTTTTT	-	TRBD1	TRBV27	TRBJ2-2
CASSFYRGGTEAFF	TGTGCCAGCAGTTTCTACAGGGGCGGGACTGAAGCTTTCTTT	-	TRBD1	TRBV27	TRBJ1-1
CASSSAGQGNTEAFF	TGTGCCAGCAGCTCCGCAGGACAGGGGAACACTGAAGCTTTCTTT	-	TRBD1	TRBV11-2	TRBJ1-1
CASSFRANYGYTF	TGTGCCAGCTCCTTCCGGGCTAACTATGGCTACACCTTC	-	-	TRBV19	TRBJ1-2
CAWSYGAGGLTEAFF	TGTGCCTGGTCATACGGCGCGGGGGGTCTTACTGAAGCTTTCTTT	-	-	TRBV30	TRBJ1-1
CASSQAYRDYSLTDTQYF	TGCGCCAGCAGCCAAGCCTACCGGGACTACAGCCTTACAGATACGCAGTATTTT	-	TRBD2	TRBV4-3	TRBJ2-3
CATSRAGPQETQYF	TGTGCCACCAGCAGGGCGGGGCCCCAAGAGACCCAGTACTTC	-	-	TRBV15	TRBJ2-5
CASSLMGQGDHEQFF	TGTGCCAGCAGCTTGATGGGACAGGGAGACCATGAGCAGTTCTTC	-	TRBD1	TRBV5-4	TRBJ2-1
CASSLAGVSNEQFF	TGTGCCAGCAGCTTAGCGGGAGTTTCAAATGAGCAGTTCTTC	once	-	TRBV11-2	TRBJ2-1
CASSSPGRSIQYF	TGTGCCAGTAGTAGTCCAGGGCGTTCCATTCAGTACTTC	-	-	TRBV19	TRBJ2-4